This T cell receptor beta chain was captured by sequencing in a study of blood T cell repertoires in COVID-19. CDR3 size: 17 residues. Germline loops: CDR1 MNHEY, CDR2 SVGEGT. Trimming took off 0 bases at V and 2 bases at J, with 14 bases between the two ends. Sequenced by immunoSEQ multiplex PCR; TCRdb stores in-frame clones only, minus some. This sample has 340,000 or so clones; about 83% occur once, and the top ten carry 2.5% to 3%. The chain employs TRBV6-2 or TRBV6-3 and TRBJ2-1, with D possibly matching TRBD2 (7 bases). This TCR was sampled from a man aged 25 to 45 with active or convalescent COVID-19. The source material was peripheral blood. This CDR3 reads CASSYSRLGGPYNEQFF. In DNA, the CDR3 is TGTGCCAGCAGTTACTCGAGACTGGGGGGGCCCTACAATGAGCAGTTCTTC.